Listed below are T cell receptor beta chains from one sample, sequenced in a study of beta chain features in type 1 diabetes. Produced via immunoSEQ multiplex PCR; TCRdb's table is partial and in-frame only. The sample includes some 44,000 clones, 50% of them seen just once. The material sequenced was stem cell memory CD4+ T cells from blood. The receptors here all came from a woman aged 30 to 39 in good health. Both conserved end residues are part of each CDR3. A D gene is named only where the DNA matches it firmly. A row's size may be missing; if present it is once, few, many or a size class.

J gene,D gene,CDR3 length,V gene,clone size,CDR3 protein,CDR3 DNA
TRBJ1-5,TRBD1,14,TRBV6-1,.,CASRTQGGNQPQHF,TGTGCCAGCAGGACACAGGGGGGCAATCAGCCCCAGCATTTT
TRBJ2-5,TRBD2,15,TRBV6-5,.,CASSSPAGGLETQYF,TGTGCCAGCAGTAGCCCAGCGGGAGGTCTAGAGACCCAGTACTTC
TRBJ2-1,.,13,TRBV28,.,CASSFPPLNEQFF,TGTGCCAGCAGTTTCCCTCCCCTCAATGAGCAGTTCTTC
TRBJ1-3,.,16,TRBV9,.,CASSPGGGFSGNTIYF,TGTGCCAGCAGCCCCGGGGGGGGGTTCTCTGGAAACACCATATATTTT
TRBJ2-5,.,10,TRBV28,.,CASSRETQYF,TGTGCCAGCAGCCGGGAGACCCAGTACTTC
TRBJ1-2,.,15,TRBV18,.,CASSPLDRPPYGYTF,TGTGCCAGCTCACCACTTGACAGGCCCCCCTATGGCTACACCTTC
TRBJ2-2,.,15,TRBV7-6,few,CASSPQVANTGELFF,TGTGCCAGCAGCCCCCAGGTGGCTAACACCGGGGAGCTGTTTTTT
TRBJ2-7,TRBD1,16,TRBV7-9,.,CASSLYPGTVSYEQYF,TGTGCCAGCAGCCTATATCCCGGGACAGTCTCCTACGAGCAGTACTTC
TRBJ2-1,TRBD2,16,TRBV4-2,few,CASSQMAGGVENEQFF,TGTGCCAGCAGCCAAATGGCGGGAGGGGTTGAGAATGAGCAGTTCTTC
TRBJ2-5,.,14,TRBV23-1,.,CASSHNVRGETQYF,TGCGCCAGCAGTCACAACGTTAGAGGAGAGACCCAGTACTTC
TRBJ2-3,TRBD2,15,TRBV29-1,.,CSVAVLAGITDTQYF,TGCAGCGTTGCTGTCCTAGCGGGAATCACAGATACGCAGTATTTT
TRBJ2-3,TRBD1,15,TRBV28,.,CASSAPQGSTDTQYF,TGTGCCAGCAGTGCCCCACAGGGGAGCACAGATACGCAGTATTTT